The clone carrying this T cell receptor beta chain showed up many times. The antigen remains undetermined. The data originate from a study of breast tumors, draining lymph nodes, adjacent tissues. General observations from the study: Tumor repertoires ranked between lymph nodes and nontumor tissue in diversity, with V and J gene preferences. Compared with basal-like, luminal-like tumors shared significantly more repertoire with nontumor tissue.

TCRdb analysed the multiplex PCR reads with MiXCR anew, one entry per CDR3 protein. The data hold 130,000 or so distinct CDR3 sequences, with approximately 20% observed a single time. Per the germline V gene, CDR1 is SEHNR and CDR2 is FQNEAQ (reference sequence). The CDR3 covers 14 residues. With 3 bases removed from V and 4 bases from J, the gap between germline ends came to 11 bases. Axillary draining lymph nodes of breast cancer patients supplied the node samples. Sequencing used axillary lymph node tissue. The receptor's source is a female donor with breast cancer. Some clones in this sample may be carry-over from other donors' samples. V usage is TRBV7-9 and J usage is TRBJ2-3; D is perhaps TRBD1 or TRBD2 (6 bases each). As DNA, the CDR3 is TGTGCCAGCAGCTTCGGGGGCCGGGCAGATACGCAGTATTTT. It yields the protein CASSFGGRADTQYF.